The clone carrying this TCR beta chain has more than one count but fewer than ten. The sample is drawn from a study of blood T cell repertoires in COVID-19. Study-wide context: Both acute and convalescent COVID-19 samples were obtained from the United States, Italy and Spain. T cells, B-cell-depleted T cells, or PBMCs provided the cDNA or gDNA that served as material.

CDR1 is KGHSH, CDR2 LQKENI, per germline. The CDR3 spans 16 residues. V was shortened by 2 bases and J by 6 bases, with 19 bases between the two germline ends. In the original workflow: The authors estimated nucleated cell counts from reference gene primer amplification. The repertoire was sequenced with immunoSEQ multiplex PCR; TCRdb's copy has only in-frame clones and lacks some. V and J calls and clone size are given by that table; D and trimming were obtained from the DNA. The sample contains 130,000 to 150,000 clones, 79% of which appear only once. Material for sequencing was peripheral blood. The TCR originated in a man aged 60 to 75 with acute or convalescent COVID-19. The V gene is TRBV18, the J gene TRBJ1-2; the D is unclear. DNA for the CDR3: TGTGCCAGCTCACCAAAGATGGAGGGCGGTGAGGATGGCTACACCTTC. Its translation: CASSPKMEGGEDGYTF.